This T cell receptor beta chain was retrieved from a study of CD8 T cells in Susac syndrome. After removal of 8 bases from V and 3 bases from J, the junction contained 3 bases not matched to a gene. The CDR3 is 13 residues long. The germline CDR1 and CDR2 sequences are MNHNS and SASEGT. Reverse transcription of about 0.45 to 1 ug RNA was carried out with random hexamers. The immunoSEQ assay covered 54 Vbeta and 13 Jbeta segments for CDR3. TCRdb re-analysed the immunoSEQ multiplex PCR reads in MiXCR, keeping a single row per CDR3 protein. The sample carries about 180,000 distinct CDR3 sequences, about 94% recorded once.

The sample consisted of CD4+ T cells from PBMCs. V and J are TRBV6-1 and TRBJ1-1; 10 bases line up with TRBD1. This receptor was taken from a human donor with multiple sclerosis. This CDR3 is CASRGTGDTEAFF. The CDR3 nucleotides are TGTGCCAGCCGTGGGACAGGGGACACTGAAGCTTTCTTT.